This T cell receptor (beta chain) was found in a study of control samples from healthy donors and cancer patients. The repertoire was sequenced with immunoSEQ multiplex PCR; TCRdb's copy has only in-frame clones and lacks some. The sample holds about 170,000 clones, approximately 86% seen once. Trimming shortened V by 2 bases and J by 1 base, and 11 bases separated the two germline ends. Germline values: CDR1 SGHAT, CDR2 FQNNGV. This CDR3 contains 15 residues. Sequencing was carried out using blood. The clonotype comes from a woman in her twenties or thirties in good health. The rearrangement joins TRBV11-2 to TRBJ2-5; D is perhaps TRBD2 (5 bases). In DNA, the CDR3 is TGTGCCAGCAGCTTAAGTTACAGCGGCCAAGAGACCCAGTACTTC. It is translated as CASSLSYSGQETQYF.